The 9 T cell receptor beta chains below all came from one sample that was sequenced in a study of blood T cell repertoires in COVID-19. Generated by immunoSEQ multiplex PCR, the TCRdb table keeps only in-frame clones and is missing some. Among around 28,000 clones listed, roughly nine tenths were seen once. Sequenced sample: peripheral blood. These receptors all come from a human donor in a cohort sampled during active COVID-19.

The chain couples TRBV7-8 to TRBJ2-1, with D possibly being TRBD1 (5 bases). The CDR3 has 14 amino acids. Germline V lookup: CDR1 SGHVS, CDR2 FQNEAQ. The V end was cut by 3 bases, the J end by 7 bases, with 13 bases between. CDR3 in amino acids: CASSFLIPGNEQFF. The CDR3 bases are TGTGCCAGCAGCTTCCTAATCCCAGGGAATGAGCAGTTCTTC.

This rearrangement joins TRBV5-6 to TRBJ2-4; no firm D call. V lost 4 bases and J 1 base, leaving 12 bases between the germline ends. The germline V gene has CDR1 SGHDT and CDR2 YYEEEE. The CDR3 consists of 15 residues. As DNA, the CDR3 is TGTGCCAGCAGCCCGGCGGTGGGTGCCAAAAACATTCAGTACTTC. Translating gives CASSPAVGAKNIQYF. The full variable domain, with the rest looked up from reference TRBV5-6 and TRBJ2-4, is DAGVTQSPTHLIKTRGQQVTLRCSPKSGHDTVSWYQQALGQGPQFIFQYYEEEERQRGNFPDRFSGHQFPNYSSELNVNALLLGDSALYLCASSPAVGAKNIQYFGAGTRLSVL.

The rearrangement joins TRBV7-8 to TRBJ2-3; 7 bases are a match to TRBD2. Trimming at V came to 7 bases and at J to 1 base, leaving 5 bases not matched to a gene. The CDR3 covers 14 residues. Germline CDR1 reads SGHVS; CDR2 reads FQNEAQ. This CDR3 is CASTQSGGTDTQYF. As DNA, the CDR3 is TGTGCCAGCACTCAGAGCGGGGGCACAGATACGCAGTATTTT.

V usage is TRBV7-8 and J usage is TRBJ1-4; 8 nucleotides agree with TRBD1. V was pared by 0 bases and J by 8 bases, with 5 bases of the junction left unmatched. CDR3 size: 15 residues. Germline assignment: CDR1 SGHVS and CDR2 FQNEAQ. The CDR3, as DNA: TGTGCCAGCAGCTTAGCGGACAGGGACTTCGAAAAACTGTTTTTT. Protein product: CASSLADRDFEKLFF.

V usage is TRBV18 and J usage is TRBJ1-1, with 7 nucleotides matching TRBD1. Trimming removed 4 bases from V and 8 bases from J; junction bases left unmatched: 10. This CDR3 spans 14 amino acids. CDR1 and CDR2 (germline): KGHSH, LQKENI. The CDR3 sequence: CASSLGQTTREAFF. DNA for the CDR3: TGTGCCAGCTCACTGGGACAGACTACGCGCGAAGCTTTCTTT.

The rearrangement links TRBV18 to TRBJ2-3; 8 bases agree with TRBD1. Per the germline V gene, CDR1 is KGHSH and CDR2 is LQKENI. The CDR3 is 16 residues long. Losses at the gene ends were 3 bases for V and 4 bases for J; bases not matched to a gene: 9. The DNA of the CDR3 is TGTGCCAGCTCACCCTTCCGACAGGGGAGGTCAGATACGCAGTATTTT. The encoded protein is CASSPFRQGRSDTQYF.

This chain links TRBV19 with TRBJ2-3; TRBD1 might be the D (6 bases). The CDR3 runs to 16 residues. Germline assignment: CDR1 LNHDA and CDR2 SQIVND (reference sequence). V lost 10 bases and J lost 6, with 26 bases in between. The CDR3 reads CATKDGGAAPSDTQYF. DNA of the CDR3: TGTGCCACTAAAGATGGGGGCGCAGCCCCCTCTGATACGCAGTATTTT.

The gene calls are TRBV19 and TRBJ1-5, with TRBD1 matching over 7 bases. This CDR3 region has 13 residues. Germline V gene sequence: CDR1 LNHDA, CDR2 SQIVND (reference sequence). The V and J ends lost 6 bases and 4 bases, in that order; junction bases with no gene match: 3. For the CDR3, the DNA is TGTGCCAGTAGGGGACAGCTTAATCAGCCCCAGCATTTT. This encodes CASRGQLNQPQHF. Filled out from reference TRBV19 and TRBJ1-5, the complete variable domain reads DGGITQSPKYLFRKEGQNVTLSCEQNLNHDAMYWYRQDPGQGLRLIYYSQIVNDFQKGDIAEGYSVSREKKESFPLTVTSAQKNPTAFYLCASRGQLNQPQHFGDGTRLSIL.

The chain couples TRBV11-3 to TRBJ2-7; tentative D call: TRBD1 (6 bases). In germline, CDR1 is SGHNT, CDR2 YENEEA. CDR3 length equals 14 residues. Trimming removed 1 base at V and 6 bases at J, with 13 bases between. The CDR3 loop is CASSLVSGASEQYF. The CDR3 DNA follows: TGTGCCAGCAGCTTAGTTTCAGGGGCCAGCGAGCAGTACTTC.